The TCR beta chain under discussion was sequenced for a study of T-cell reconstitution after alpha-beta-depleted transplantation in children. Study-level points and caveats: Reportedly, only several hundred clones from non-depleted graft cells drove alpha-beta T-cell counts at about two months.

As it was prepared, the TCRbeta library received unique molecular identifiers. TCRdb used MiXCR to reprocess the PCR reads, holding one entry per CDR3 protein. The sample gives over 120,000 distinct CDR3 sequences, about 8.8% of which show up once; 18% is in the top ten. Only a few counts were recorded for this clonotype. Antigen specificity is unknown. After removal of 4 bases from V and 7 bases from J, the junction contained 5 bases not matched to a gene. Germline-derived CDR1 and CDR2 are SGHRS and YFSETQ. This CDR3 region has 14 residues. Sequenced here: PBMCs, mostly from graft donor cells, sampled 180 days after TCRalphabeta/CD19-depleted stem cell transplant. The TCR originated in a female patient aged 2 to 10 who had a stem cell transplant for congenital amegakaryocytic thrombocytopenia, so the T cells may come from the graft donor. The chain carries TRBV5-1 and TRBJ1-4; 9 bases line up with TRBD1. The DNA for the CDR3 is TGCGCCAGCAGCGCCGGGACAGGGCTTGAAAAACTGTTTTTT. Translated: CASSAGTGLEKLFF.